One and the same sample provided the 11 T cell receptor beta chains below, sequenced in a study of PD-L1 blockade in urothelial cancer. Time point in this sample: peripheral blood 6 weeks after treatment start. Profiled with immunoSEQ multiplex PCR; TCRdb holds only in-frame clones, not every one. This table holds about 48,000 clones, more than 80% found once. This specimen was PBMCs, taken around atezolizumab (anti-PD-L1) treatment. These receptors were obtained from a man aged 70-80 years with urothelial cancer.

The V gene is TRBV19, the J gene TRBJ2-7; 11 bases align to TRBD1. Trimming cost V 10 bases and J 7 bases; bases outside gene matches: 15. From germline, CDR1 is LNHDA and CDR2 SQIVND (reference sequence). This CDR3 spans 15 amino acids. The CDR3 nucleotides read TGTGCCACCGCGACCGATGGACAGGGGGCACGAGAGCAGTACTTC. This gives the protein CATATDGQGAREQYF. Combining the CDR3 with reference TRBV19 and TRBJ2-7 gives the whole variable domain DGGITQSPKYLFRKEGQNVTLSCEQNLNHDAMYWYRQDPGQGLRLIYYSQIVNDFQKGDIAEGYSVSREKKESFPLTVTSAQKNPTAFYLCATATDGQGAREQYFGPGTRLTVT.

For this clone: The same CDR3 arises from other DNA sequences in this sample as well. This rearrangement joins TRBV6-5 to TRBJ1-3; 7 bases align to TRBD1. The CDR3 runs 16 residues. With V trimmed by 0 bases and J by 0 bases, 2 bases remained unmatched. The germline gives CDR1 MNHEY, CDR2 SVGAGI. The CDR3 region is CASSYSRTGSGNTIYF. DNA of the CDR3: TGTGCCAGCAGTTACTCGAGGACAGGCTCTGGAAACACCATATATTTT.

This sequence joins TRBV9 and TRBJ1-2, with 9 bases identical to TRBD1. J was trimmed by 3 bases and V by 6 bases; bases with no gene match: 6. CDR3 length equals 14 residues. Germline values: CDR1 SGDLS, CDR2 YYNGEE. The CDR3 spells CASTRTGEHYGYTF. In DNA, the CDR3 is TGTGCCAGCACCCGGACAGGGGAACACTATGGCTACACCTTC.

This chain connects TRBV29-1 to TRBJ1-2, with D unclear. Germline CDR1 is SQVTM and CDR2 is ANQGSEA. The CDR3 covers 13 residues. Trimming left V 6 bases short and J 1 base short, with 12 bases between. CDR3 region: CSVPTLNNYGYTF. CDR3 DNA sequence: TGCAGCGTCCCTACTTTAAATAACTATGGCTACACCTTC.

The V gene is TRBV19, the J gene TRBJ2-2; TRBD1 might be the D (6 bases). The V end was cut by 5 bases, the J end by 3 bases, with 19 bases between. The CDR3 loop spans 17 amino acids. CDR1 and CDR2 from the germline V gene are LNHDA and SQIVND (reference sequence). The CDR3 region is CASSPSTGSADTGELFF. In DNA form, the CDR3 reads TGTGCCAGTAGTCCCAGCACAGGGTCTGCAGACACCGGGGAGCTGTTTTTT.

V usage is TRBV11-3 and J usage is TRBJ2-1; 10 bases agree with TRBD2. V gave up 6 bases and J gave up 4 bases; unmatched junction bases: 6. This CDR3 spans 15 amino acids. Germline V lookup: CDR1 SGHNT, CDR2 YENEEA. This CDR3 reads CASSSGTSVYNEQFF. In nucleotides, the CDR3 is TGTGCCAGCAGTTCCGGGACTAGCGTTTACAATGAGCAGTTCTTC.

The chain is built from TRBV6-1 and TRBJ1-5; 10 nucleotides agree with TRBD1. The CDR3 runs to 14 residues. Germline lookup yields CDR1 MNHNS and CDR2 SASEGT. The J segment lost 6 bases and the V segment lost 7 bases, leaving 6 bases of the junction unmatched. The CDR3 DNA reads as TGTGCCAGCAACAAGGGACAGGGGATTCAGCCCCAGCATTTT. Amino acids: CASNKGQGIQPQHF.

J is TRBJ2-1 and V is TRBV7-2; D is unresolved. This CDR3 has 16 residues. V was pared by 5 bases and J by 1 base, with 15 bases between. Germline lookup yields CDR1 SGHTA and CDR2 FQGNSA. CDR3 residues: CASSPRLISSYNEQFF. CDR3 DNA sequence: TGTGCCAGCAGCCCCCGACTCATCTCATCCTACAATGAGCAGTTCTTC.

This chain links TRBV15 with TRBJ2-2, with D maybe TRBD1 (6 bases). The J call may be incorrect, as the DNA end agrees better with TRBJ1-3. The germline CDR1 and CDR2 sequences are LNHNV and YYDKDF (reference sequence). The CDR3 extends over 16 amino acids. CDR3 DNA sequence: TGTGCCACCAGCAGAGATGAGGGGGAAGCTGGAAACACCATATATTTT. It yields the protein CATSRDEGEAGNTIYF.

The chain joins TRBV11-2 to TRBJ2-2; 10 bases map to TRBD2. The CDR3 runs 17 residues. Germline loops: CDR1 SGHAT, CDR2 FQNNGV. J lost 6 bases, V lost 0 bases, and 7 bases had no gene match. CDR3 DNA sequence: TGTGCCAGCAGCTTAGATTTGGCTAGCGGGAGAGCCGGGGAGCTGTTTTTT. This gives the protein CASSLDLASGRAGELFF.

Here the CDR3 reads CSGGSGVYNEQFF. CDR3 DNA sequence: TGCAGCGGCGGTAGCGGAGTCTACAATGAGCAGTTCTTC. The rearrangement joins TRBV29-1 to TRBJ2-1; D may be TRBD2 (6 bases). Germline CDR1 SQVTM, CDR2 ANQGSEA. This CDR3 is built from 13 residues. The V and J ends lost 7 bases and 3 bases respectively, with 13 bases between them.